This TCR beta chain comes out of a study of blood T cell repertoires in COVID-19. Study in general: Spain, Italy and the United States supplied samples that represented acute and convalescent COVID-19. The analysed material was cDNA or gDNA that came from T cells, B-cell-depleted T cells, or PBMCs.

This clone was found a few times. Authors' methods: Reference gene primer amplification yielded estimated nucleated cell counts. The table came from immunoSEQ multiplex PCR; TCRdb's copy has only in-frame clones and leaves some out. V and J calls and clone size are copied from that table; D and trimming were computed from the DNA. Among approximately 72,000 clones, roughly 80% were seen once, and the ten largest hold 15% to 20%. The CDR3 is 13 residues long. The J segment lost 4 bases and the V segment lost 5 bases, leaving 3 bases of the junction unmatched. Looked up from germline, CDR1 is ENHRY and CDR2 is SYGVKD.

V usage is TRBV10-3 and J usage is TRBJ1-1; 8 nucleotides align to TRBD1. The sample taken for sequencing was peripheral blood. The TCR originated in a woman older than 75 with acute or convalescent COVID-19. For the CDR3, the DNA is TGTGCCATCAGTCGGACAGGGATCACTGAAGCTTTCTTT. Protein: CAISRTGITEAFF.